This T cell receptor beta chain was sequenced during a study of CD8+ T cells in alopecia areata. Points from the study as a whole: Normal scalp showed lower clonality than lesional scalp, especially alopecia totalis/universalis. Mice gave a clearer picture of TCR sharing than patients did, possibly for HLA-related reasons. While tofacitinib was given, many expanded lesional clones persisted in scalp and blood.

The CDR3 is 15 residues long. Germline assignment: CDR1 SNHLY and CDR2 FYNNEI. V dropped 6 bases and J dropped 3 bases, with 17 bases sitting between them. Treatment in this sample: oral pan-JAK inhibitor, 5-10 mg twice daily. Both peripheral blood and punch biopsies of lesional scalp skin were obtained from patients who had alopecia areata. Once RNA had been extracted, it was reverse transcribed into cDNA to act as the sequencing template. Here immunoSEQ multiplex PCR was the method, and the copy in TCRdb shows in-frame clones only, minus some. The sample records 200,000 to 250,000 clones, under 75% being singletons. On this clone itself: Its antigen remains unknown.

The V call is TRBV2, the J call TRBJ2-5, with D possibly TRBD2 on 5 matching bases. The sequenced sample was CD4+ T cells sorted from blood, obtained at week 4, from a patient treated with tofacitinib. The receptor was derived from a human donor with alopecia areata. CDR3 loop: CASRDPSTREETQYF. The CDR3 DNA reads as TGTGCCAGCAGAGACCCCTCCACTAGGGAAGAGACCCAGTACTTC.